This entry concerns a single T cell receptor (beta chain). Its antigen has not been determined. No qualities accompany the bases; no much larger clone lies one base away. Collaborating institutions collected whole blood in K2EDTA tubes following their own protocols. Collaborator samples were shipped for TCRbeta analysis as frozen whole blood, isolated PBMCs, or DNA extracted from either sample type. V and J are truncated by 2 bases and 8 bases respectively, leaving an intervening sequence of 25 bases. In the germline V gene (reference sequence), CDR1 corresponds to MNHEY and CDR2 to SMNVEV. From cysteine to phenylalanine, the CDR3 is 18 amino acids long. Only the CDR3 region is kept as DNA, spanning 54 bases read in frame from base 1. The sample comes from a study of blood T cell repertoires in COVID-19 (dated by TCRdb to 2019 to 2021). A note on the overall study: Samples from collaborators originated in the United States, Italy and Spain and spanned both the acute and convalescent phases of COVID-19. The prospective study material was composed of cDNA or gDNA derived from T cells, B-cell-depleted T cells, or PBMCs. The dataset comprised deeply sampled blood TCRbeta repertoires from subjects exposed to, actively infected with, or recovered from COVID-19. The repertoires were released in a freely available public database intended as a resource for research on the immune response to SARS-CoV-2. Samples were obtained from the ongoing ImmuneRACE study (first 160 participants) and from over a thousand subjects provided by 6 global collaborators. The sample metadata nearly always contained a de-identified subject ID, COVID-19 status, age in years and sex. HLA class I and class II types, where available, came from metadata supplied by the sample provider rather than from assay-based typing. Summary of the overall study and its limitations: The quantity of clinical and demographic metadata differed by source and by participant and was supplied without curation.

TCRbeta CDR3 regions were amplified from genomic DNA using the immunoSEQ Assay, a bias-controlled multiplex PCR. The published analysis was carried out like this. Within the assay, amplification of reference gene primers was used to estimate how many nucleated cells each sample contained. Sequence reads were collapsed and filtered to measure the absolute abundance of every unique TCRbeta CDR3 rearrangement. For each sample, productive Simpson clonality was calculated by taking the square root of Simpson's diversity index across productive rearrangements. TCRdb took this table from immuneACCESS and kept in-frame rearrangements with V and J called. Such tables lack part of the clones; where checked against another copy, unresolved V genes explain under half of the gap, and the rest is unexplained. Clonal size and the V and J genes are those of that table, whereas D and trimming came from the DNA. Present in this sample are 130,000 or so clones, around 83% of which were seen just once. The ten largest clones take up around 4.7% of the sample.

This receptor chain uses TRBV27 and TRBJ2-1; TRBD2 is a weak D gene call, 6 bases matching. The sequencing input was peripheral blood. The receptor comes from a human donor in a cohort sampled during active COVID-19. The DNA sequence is TGTGCCAGCAGTTTACCCAAAGGACTATCTCCAAAAAGTGATGAGCAGTTCTTC. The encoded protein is CASSLPKGLSPKSDEQFF.